A single sample gave rise to the 5 T cell receptor beta chains below, sequenced in a study of T cell repertoires in cytomegalovirus infection. Their cognate antigens are unknown. Using its own MiXCR run on the reads, TCRdb lists one record per CDR3 protein. The sample lists 700,000 to 850,000 distinct CDR3 sequences, about 31% occurring once. This specimen consisted of cultured CD8+ T cells from PBMCs, obtained from culture after CMV antigen stimulation. The receptors shown here come from a human donor in good health (CMV status not recorded). Some clones in this sample may be carry-over from other donors' samples.

The genes are TRBV6-2 or TRBV6-3 and TRBJ1-5; maybe TRBD1 (5 bases). CDR3 length: 13 amino acids. CDR1 MNHEY and CDR2 SVGEGT come from the germline V gene. The V end was cut by 8 bases, the J end by 7 bases, with 15 bases between. The CDR3 loop is CASVLGRGQPQHF. CDR3 DNA: TGTGCCAGCGTGCTCGGTCGGGGGCAGCCCCAGCATTTT.

This clonotype was seen a few times. The rearrangement joins TRBV19 to TRBJ1-5, with unresolved D. Germline loops: CDR1 LNHDA, CDR2 SQIVND (reference sequence). The CDR3 is made up of 12 amino acids. V dropped 3 bases and J dropped 7 bases, with 7 bases sitting between them. In DNA form, the CDR3 reads TGTGCCAGTAGTATCAATCTGCAGCCCCAGCATTTT. It yields the protein CASSINLQPQHF.

This clonotype has more than one count but fewer than ten. The chain is built from TRBV6-2 or TRBV6-3 and TRBJ2-3; 12 bases line up with TRBD2. CDR1 and CDR2 from the germline V gene are MNHEY and SVGEGT. V trimming: 4 bases; J trimming: 0 bases; junction bases outside the gene matches: 11. The CDR3 has 19 amino acids. The CDR3 DNA reads as TGTGCCAGCAGTTTCCCTATGACTAGCGGGGGAACTAGCACAGATACGCAGTATTTT. As protein: CASSFPMTSGGTSTDTQYF.

The CDR3: CASSPYGGAADTQYF. For the CDR3, the DNA is TGTGCCAGCAGCCCCTATGGAGGGGCCGCAGATACGCAGTATTTT. This chain uses TRBV7-2 with TRBJ2-3, with a tentative D call TRBD2 (6 bases). Looked up from germline, CDR1 is SGHTA and CDR2 is FQGNSA. Between the trimmed V and J ends, which lost 5 bases and 4 bases, there was a span of 16 bases. The CDR3 sequence is 15 residues long.

This clonotype was recorded a few times. The chain joins TRBV5-1 to TRBJ2-7, with 8 nucleotides matching TRBD1. The germline V gene has CDR1 SGHRS and CDR2 YFSETQ. The CDR3 sequence is 14 residues long. V lost 1 base to trimming and J lost 5 bases; unmatched junction nucleotides: 5. The CDR3 DNA follows: TGCGCCAGCAGCTTGCGGCAGGGGGCCCACGAGCAGTACTTC. It is translated as CASSLRQGAHEQYF.